A selection of T cell receptor beta chains follows, all from one sample in a study of blood T cell repertoires in COVID-19. Assay: immunoSEQ multiplex PCR; the TCRdb copy retains only in-frame clones and omits some. Of 200,000 to 250,000 clones listed, 80% to 90% were seen once; the top ten hold 15% to 20%. Sequenced: peripheral blood. All receptors come from a woman aged 80 or older with active or convalescent COVID-19. Both conserved end residues are part of each CDR3. Each record gives: J gene, V gene, CDR3 protein.

j_gene: TRBJ1-2
v_gene: TRBV7-9
CDR3aa: CATSRENYGYTF

j_gene: TRBJ2-1
v_gene: TRBV9
CDR3aa: CASSVTGGTSGYNEQFF

j_gene: TRBJ2-1
v_gene: TRBV11-2
CDR3aa: CASSLGGPTEGAYNEQFF

j_gene: TRBJ2-3
v_gene: TRBV28
CDR3aa: CASSSPGAGDTQYF

j_gene: TRBJ2-7
v_gene: TRBV4-1
CDR3aa: CASSQDGSDYEQYF

j_gene: TRBJ2-3
v_gene: TRBV2
CDR3aa: CASALIAGGTDTQYF

j_gene: TRBJ1-1
v_gene: TRBV19
CDR3aa: CASRMKGLTEAFF

j_gene: TRBJ2-2
v_gene: TRBV9
CDR3aa: CASSASTSASTGELFF

j_gene: TRBJ1-6
v_gene: TRBV6-5
CDR3aa: CASSYLRDRPYSPLHF

j_gene: TRBJ1-2
v_gene: TRBV18
CDR3aa: CASSPGDRLNYGYTF

j_gene: TRBJ2-1
v_gene: TRBV6-5
CDR3aa: CASVSGTSGGDEQFF

j_gene: TRBJ2-5
v_gene: TRBV29-1
CDR3aa: CSVEGQGDGETQYF

j_gene: TRBJ1-4
v_gene: TRBV7-9
CDR3aa: CASSLGAGGGAGEKLFF

j_gene: TRBJ1-2
v_gene: TRBV5-4
CDR3aa: CASSPEQGAYGYTF

j_gene: TRBJ1-2
v_gene: TRBV4-2
CDR3aa: CASSQAQQFRSNYGYTF

j_gene: TRBJ1-3
v_gene: TRBV15
CDR3aa: CATSRGGAVYSGNTIYF

j_gene: TRBJ1-1
v_gene: TRBV5-1
CDR3aa: CASTFDSLFAEAFF

j_gene: TRBJ1-5
v_gene: TRBV2
CDR3aa: CASKGVILDQPQHF

j_gene: TRBJ1-1
v_gene: TRBV6-2/TRBV6-3
CDR3aa: CASSYGRGAFF

j_gene: TRBJ1-5
v_gene: TRBV3-1/TRBV3-2
CDR3aa: CASSQPGNQPQHF

j_gene: TRBJ1-4
v_gene: TRBV4-2
CDR3aa: CASSATGMGEKLFF

j_gene: TRBJ1-1
v_gene: TRBV9
CDR3aa: CASSRQGQNTEAFF

j_gene: TRBJ2-7
v_gene: TRBV7-2
CDR3aa: CASSYSGGGSDEQYF

j_gene: TRBJ1-3
v_gene: TRBV5-1
CDR3aa: CASSFGDRGGSGNTIYF

j_gene: TRBJ1-1
v_gene: TRBV5-5
CDR3aa: CASSSRDRAFEAFF

j_gene: TRBJ2-1
v_gene: TRBV18
CDR3aa: CASSPISSGSVNEQFF

j_gene: TRBJ2-2
v_gene: TRBV5-1
CDR3aa: CASSLKAGGTNTGELFF

j_gene: TRBJ2-7
v_gene: TRBV27
CDR3aa: CASSAQMAYEQYF

j_gene: TRBJ2-5
v_gene: TRBV5-1
CDR3aa: CASSLMGRGETQYF

j_gene: TRBJ2-7
v_gene: TRBV11-2
CDR3aa: CASSSKLAGVYF

j_gene: TRBJ1-2
v_gene: TRBV7-2
CDR3aa: CASSRDSNYGYTF

j_gene: TRBJ2-5
v_gene: TRBV2
CDR3aa: CASNWGGTQETQYF

j_gene: TRBJ1-1
v_gene: TRBV3-1/TRBV3-2
CDR3aa: CASSDRQGRTEAFF

j_gene: TRBJ1-5
v_gene: TRBV5-1
CDR3aa: CASSLQGGSNQPQHF

j_gene: TRBJ2-3
v_gene: TRBV6-5
CDR3aa: CASGRGTDTQYF

j_gene: TRBJ2-7
v_gene: TRBV6-2/TRBV6-3
CDR3aa: CASSLSGTDGEQYF

j_gene: TRBJ2-7
v_gene: TRBV5-1
CDR3aa: CASATTAGSSPYEQYF